This T cell receptor (beta chain) was found in a study of T cells in Graves' hyperthyroidism and ophthalmopathy. TCR beta CDR3 region amplification was performed from RNA transcripts. The study used the HTBI primer set for a first-round RT-PCR of the TCR CDR3. TCRdb independently ran MiXCR on the multiplex PCR reads; one entry per CDR3 protein. The sample shows over 650,000 distinct CDR3 sequences, roughly 46% of them seen only once. A patient was excluded if there was uncontrolled infection, other autoimmune disease, pregnancy or lactation. Diagnoses rested on clinical symptoms, serum thyroxine and TRAb, thyroid ultrasound and orbital computed tomography. Overall study findings and caveats: Researchers found most expanded thyroid clonotypes above 0.001 in blood as well. Separating ophthalmopathy from stable hyperthyroidism was achieved by a 13 V-J model.

CDR3 length: 13 residues. The ends were cut back, 1 base at V and 7 bases at J, with 7 bases in the middle. Germline CDR1 is LNHDA and CDR2 is SQIVND (reference sequence). As for this clonotype: Its antigen is still unknown.

The material sequenced was peripheral blood or thyroid tissue (not recorded which). This clonotype was sampled from an adult man with Graves' disease, either hyperthyroidism or ophthalmopathy (not recorded which). The rearrangement links TRBV19 to TRBJ2-2; D is uncertain. CDR3 nucleotide sequence: TGTGCCAGTAGTATAGGAAACGGCGGGGAGCTGTTTTTT. This translates into CASSIGNGGELFF.